These T cell receptor beta chains were read from a single sample in a study of blood T cell repertoires in COVID-19. The protocol was immunoSEQ multiplex PCR, while the TCRdb copy is restricted to in-frame clones and leaves out a portion. In the table there are some 140,000 clones, about four fifths of which are singletons. The source material was peripheral blood. The receptors originated from a woman aged 60-75 years with acute or convalescent COVID-19. Both conserved end residues are part of each CDR3. The D gene is left open where the match is weak. The size entry is marked missing in some rows and otherwise reads once, few, many or a size class.

TRBJ1-2 | NA | TRBV30 | few | CAWSAGGGSNYGYTF | TGTGCCTGGAGTGCCGGCGGGGGCAGTAACTATGGCTACACCTTC
TRBJ2-5 | TRBD1 | TRBV18 | NA | CASSPDRLQETQYF | TGTGCCAGCTCACCGGACAGGTTACAAGAGACCCAGTACTTC
TRBJ2-6 | TRBD1 | TRBV13 | NA | CASSFYRGSISGANVLTF | TGTGCCAGCAGCTTCTACAGGGGATCCATCTCTGGGGCCAACGTCCTGACTTTC
TRBJ1-2 | NA | TRBV12-3/TRBV12-4 | NA | CATQRSSNYGYTF | TGTGCCACCCAGAGGAGCTCTAACTATGGCTACACCTTC
TRBJ2-1 | TRBD2 | TRBV12-3/TRBV12-4 | once | CASASGAYNEQFF | TGTGCCAGCGCTAGCGGAGCTTACAATGAGCAGTTCTTC
TRBJ1-1 | NA | TRBV6-5 | NA | CASSYGRIMNTEAFF | TGTGCCAGCAGTTACGGGAGGATAATGAACACTGAAGCTTTCTTT
TRBJ1-6 | NA | TRBV6-1 | NA | CASSERQVNNSPLHF | TGTGCCAGCAGTGAACGACAGGTGAATAATTCACCCCTCCACTTT
TRBJ1-6 | TRBD1 | TRBV6-5 | NA | CASSSDRGSSPLHF | TGTGCCAGCAGTTCGGACAGGGGTTCCTCACCCCTCCACTTT
TRBJ1-6 | NA | TRBV6-6 | NA | CASSLQGDSNSPLHF | TGTGCCAGCAGTTTACAGGGTGATAGTAATTCACCCCTCCACTTT
TRBJ1-6 | NA | TRBV5-1 | NA | CASSLDNRANSPLHF | TGCGCCAGCAGCTTGGATAACAGGGCCAATTCACCCCTCCACTTT